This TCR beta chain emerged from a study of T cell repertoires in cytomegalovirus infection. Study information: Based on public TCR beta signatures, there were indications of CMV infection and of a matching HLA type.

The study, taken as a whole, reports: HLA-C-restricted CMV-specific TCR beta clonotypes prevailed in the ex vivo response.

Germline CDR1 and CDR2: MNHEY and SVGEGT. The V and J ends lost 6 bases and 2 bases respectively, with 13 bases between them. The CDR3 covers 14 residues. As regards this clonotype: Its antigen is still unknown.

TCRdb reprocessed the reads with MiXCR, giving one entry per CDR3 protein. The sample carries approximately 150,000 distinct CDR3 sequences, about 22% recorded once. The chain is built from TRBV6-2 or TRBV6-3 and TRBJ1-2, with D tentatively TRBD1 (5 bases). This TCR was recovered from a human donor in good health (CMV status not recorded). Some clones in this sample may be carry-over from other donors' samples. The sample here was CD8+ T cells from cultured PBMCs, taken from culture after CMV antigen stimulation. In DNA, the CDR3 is TGTGCCAGCAGATTCAGGGAAAGGAACTATGGCTACACCTTC. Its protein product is CASRFRERNYGYTF.